These 20 T cell receptor beta chains were sequenced from one sample in a study of T cell repertoires in cytomegalovirus infection (dated by TCRdb to between 2019 and 2020). Sequencing instrument: Illumina HiSeq 1500. TCRdb passed the public sequencing reads through fastp at Q25 and MiXCR, retaining productive beta sequences. Each CDR3 protein gets just one entry, which takes the most common genes and DNA from the rows behind it. This sample has hundreds of thousands of distinct CDR3 sequences in its table, and around 10% of those were observed once. The biggest ten clones account for roughly 10% of the sample. Sequenced: PBMCs. These receptor sequences come from a human donor in good health (CMV status not recorded). Some clones in this sample may be carry-over from other donors' samples.

The J gene is TRBJ2-2, the V gene TRBV20-1; 7 bases are a match to TRBD2. The CDR3 has 15 residues. Germline V gene data show CDR1 as DFQATT and CDR2 as SNEGSKA (reference sequence). V lost 5 bases, J lost 1 base, and 7 bases stayed unmatched. The CDR3 region has the DNA TGCAGTGCTCGGTTAAAGCGGGGGAACACCGGGGAGCTGTTTTTT. As protein: CSARLKRGNTGELFF.

In this sample, this clonotype turned up many times. This chain connects TRBV6-6 to TRBJ2-1; 12 bases fit TRBD2. CDR3 length: 16 amino acids. CDR1 and CDR2 (germline): MNHNY, SVGAGI (reference sequence). V gave up 5 bases and J gave up 2 bases; unmatched junction bases: 4. The CDR3 region is CASSRTSGIAYNEQFF. The CDR3 DNA reads as TGTGCCAGCAGTCGGACTAGCGGGATCGCCTACAATGAGCAGTTCTTC.

The V call is TRBV28, the J call TRBJ2-7; 7 positions agree with TRBD2. The length of the CDR3 is 16 residues. Looked up from germline, CDR1 is MDHEN and CDR2 is SYDVKM. V was pared by 4 bases and J by 2 bases, with 11 bases of the junction left unmatched. The CDR3 coding sequence is TGTGCCAGCAGTTCCTGGGAGGGCCAGGCCACCTACGAGCAGTACTTC. Its translation is CASSSWEGQATYEQYF.

This clonotype was counted many times. The DNA of the CDR3 is TGTGCCTGGAGTGTCCAGTCAAACTACGAGCAGTACTTC. This gives the protein CAWSVQSNYEQYF. The gene calls are TRBV30 and TRBJ2-7; D is ambiguous. The CDR3 has 13 residues. The germline V gene encodes CDR1 GTSNPN and CDR2 SVGIG (reference sequence). V was cut by 0 bases and J by 3 bases, with 9 bases left in between.

This clonotype was counted once. This chain joins TRBV27 and TRBJ2-7; 10 bases agree with TRBD2. CDR1 and CDR2 from the germline V gene are MNHEY and SMNVEV (reference sequence). J lost 1 base, V lost 6 bases, and 3 bases had no gene match. This CDR3 has 14 residues. Written as DNA, the CDR3 is TGTGCCAGCAGGGGACTAGCGCGGTCCTACGAGCAGTACTTC. Its protein product is CASRGLARSYEQYF.

Details on this clonotype: This may stem from a read error, because a much larger clone lies one nucleotide away. Here the CDR3 DNA reads TGTGCCAGCAGGATTACCCTGACAGGGCTAGAGGCCCTGTACTTC. Its translation is CASRITLTGLEALYF. This chain connects TRBV12-3 or TRBV12-4 to TRBJ2-5; TRBD1 matches 7 bases. Losses at the gene ends were 6 bases for V and 13 bases for J; bases not matched to a gene: 20. The CDR3 loop spans 15 amino acids.

This clonotype was counted at least ten times. V usage is TRBV7-8 and J usage is TRBJ1-2; 9 bases are shared with TRBD1. CDR1 SGHVS and CDR2 FQNEAQ come from the germline V gene. This CDR3 has 16 amino acids. The V gene end was trimmed by 2 bases and the J gene end by 10 bases; junction bases not matched to a gene: 14. The CDR3: CASSLIPPGQGIDYTF. CDR3 nucleotide sequence: TGTGCCAGCAGCTTAATTCCCCCTGGACAGGGGATCGACTACACCTTC.

This clonotype was detected ten times or more. The chain links TRBV2 to TRBJ1-5, with 11 nucleotides matching TRBD1. The V gene's germline CDR1 is SNHLY and CDR2 FYNNEI. V gave up 4 bases and J gave up 5 bases; unmatched junction bases: 1. CDR3 size: 14 residues. The CDR3 is CASSGDRGYQPQHF. The CDR3, as DNA: TGTGCCAGCAGTGGGGACAGGGGGTATCAGCCCCAGCATTTT. Supplemented by reference TRBV2 and TRBJ1-5, the full variable domain reads EPEVTQTPSHQVTQMGQEVILRCVPISNHLYFYWYRQILGQKVEFLVSFYNNEISEKSEIFDDQFSVERPDGSNFTLKIRSTKLEDSAMYFCASSGDRGYQPQHFGDGTRLSIL.

This clonotype showed up many times. The V and J genes are TRBV28 and TRBJ2-6; D is perhaps TRBD1 (5 bases). Germline values: CDR1 MDHEN, CDR2 SYDVKM. The CDR3 is made up of 17 amino acids. V shed 2 bases and J shed 0 bases, with 11 bases lying between them. In nucleotides, the CDR3 is TGTGCCAGCAGTTTAACCAGGGAAATCTCTGGGGCCAACGTCCTGACTTTC. Protein product: CASSLTREISGANVLTF.

This clonotype was seen many times. J is TRBJ2-7 and V is TRBV7-9; 8 positions match TRBD1. Trimming took 5 bases from V and 7 from J; bases not matched to a gene: 16. Germline V gene sequence: CDR1 SEHNR, CDR2 FQNEAQ (reference sequence). This CDR3 is 16 amino acids long. The CDR3: CASSTRRQGPEEEQYF. Here the CDR3 DNA reads TGTGCCAGCAGCACAAGACGACAGGGGCCTGAGGAGGAGCAGTACTTC.

This clonotype appeared many times. The chain has TRBV7-8 and TRBJ2-2; perhaps TRBD2 as D (6 bases). This CDR3 has 18 amino acids. Trimming removed 5 bases from V and 3 bases from J, with 22 bases in between. The germline gives CDR1 SGHVS, CDR2 FQNEAQ. This CDR3 reads CASSHLGREVMDTGELFF. DNA of the CDR3: TGTGCCAGCAGCCATCTCGGCAGGGAGGTAATGGACACCGGGGAGCTGTTTTTT.

The table lists this clonotype with many counts. The rearrangement uses TRBV7-3 and TRBJ2-2; 8 nucleotides align to TRBD2. Germline V gene data show CDR1 as SGHTA and CDR2 as FQGTGA. CDR3 length: 13 amino acids. V gave up 8 bases and J gave up 6 bases; unmatched junction bases: 5. The CDR3 loop is CASREGHSGELFF. The CDR3 DNA is TGTGCCAGCCGGGAGGGCCATTCCGGGGAGCTGTTTTTT.

This clonotype was detected many times. This chain connects TRBV6-5 to TRBJ2-2, with D possibly TRBD2 on 5 matching bases. CDR1 is MNHEY, CDR2 SVGAGI, per germline. Trimming shortened V by 0 bases and J by 11 bases, and 10 bases separated the two germline ends. The CDR3 is 13 amino acids. This CDR3 is CASSYSSEGELFF. The CDR3 DNA reads TGTGCCAGCAGTTACTCGAGCGAGGGAGAGCTGTTTTTT.

This clonotype was counted at least ten times. The chain links TRBV15 to TRBJ2-7; D possibly corresponds to TRBD2 (6 bases). Germline CDR1 LNHNV, CDR2 YYDKDF (reference sequence). The length of the CDR3 is 14 residues. V lost 0 bases and J 7 bases, leaving 13 bases between the germline ends. DNA for the CDR3: TGTGCCACCAGCAGAGAGGGGGGAGCGAGGGAGCAGTACTTC. This encodes CATSREGGAREQYF.

The V gene is TRBV2, the J gene TRBJ2-1, with 10 nucleotides matching TRBD2. Losses at the gene ends were 7 bases for V and 7 bases for J; bases not matched to a gene: 10. The CDR3 runs 15 residues. Germline CDR1 SNHLY, CDR2 FYNNEI. CDR3 sequence: CASTLGLAGENEQFF. In DNA form, the CDR3 reads TGTGCCAGCACCTTAGGGCTAGCGGGAGAAAATGAGCAGTTCTTC.

This clonotype appeared many times. This rearrangement joins TRBV5-4 to TRBJ2-3; 10 bases map to TRBD2. The V and J ends lost 4 bases and 5 bases, in that order; junction bases with no gene match: 13. Germline CDR1 and CDR2: SGHNT and YYREEE (reference sequence). The CDR3 runs to 17 residues. In nucleotides, the CDR3 is TGTGCCAGCAGCCGCCGTCCGCTAGCGGGAGCAGGAGATACGCAGTATTTT. Translated, it gives CASSRRPLAGAGDTQYF.

This chain links TRBV3-1 with TRBJ1-3; a possible D gene is TRBD1 (6 bases). The V gene lost 4 bases and the J gene lost 9 bases, with 19 bases spanning the gap. The germline V gene has CDR1 LGHDT and CDR2 YNNKEL (reference sequence). The CDR3 extends over 15 amino acids. The CDR3, as DNA: TGTGCCAGCAGCCCCTTCAGGACAGCTGCAAGCACCATATATTTT. This encodes CASSPFRTAASTIYF.

This clonotype was picked up many times. The chain links TRBV6-4 to TRBJ1-5; D not resolved. The germline V gene encodes CDR1 MRHNA and CDR2 SNTAGT. The CDR3 spans 13 residues. Trimming took 4 bases from V and 6 from J, leaving 10 bases between them. The CDR3 loop is CASSAEVRQPQHF. DNA for the CDR3: TGTGCCAGCAGTGCCGAGGTACGTCAGCCCCAGCATTTT.

The chain is built from TRBV20-1 and TRBJ1-5, with 9 bases fitting TRBD1. CDR3 length equals 14 residues. J gave up 1 base and V 5 bases, and 3 bases lay outside the gene matches. Germline V CDR1 and CDR2: DFQATT, SNEGSKA (reference sequence). CDR3 sequence reads: CSAGDRVSNQPQHF. In DNA, the CDR3 is TGCAGTGCTGGGGACAGGGTAAGCAATCAGCCCCAGCATTTT.

As concerns this clonotype: One base away lies a much larger clone, so this may be a sequencing read error. This chain links TRBV5-5 with TRBJ2-1; the D gene is possibly TRBD2 (6 bases). V was cut by 2 bases and J by 2 bases, with 14 bases left in between. Germline assignment: CDR1 SGHKS and CDR2 YYEKEE (reference sequence). The CDR3 is 16 amino acids. DNA of the CDR3: TGTGCCAGCAGCTTAGTGGGGCGGGGAGCCTACAATGAGCAGTTCTTC. Its protein product is CASSLVGRGAYNEQFF.